The 18 T cell receptor beta chains listed next were all sequenced from one sample in a study of naive and memory T cell subsets. Both TRBC1 and TRBC2 were covered by a beta constant-region primer of two equimolar oligonucleotides. Four rounds of PCR amplified the ligated cDNA using nested alpha and beta constant-region primers plus SP2. One entry per CDR3 protein, called by TCRdb with MiXCR from the UMI-ligation and nested PCR reads. The sample lists 150,000 or so distinct CDR3 sequences; approximately 24% were seen once. Points from the study as a whole: Especially in CD8 cells, naive repertoires contained a few larger clonotypes, possibly CD45RA-re-expressing memory cells.

The antigens these receptors bind are not known. The sample comprised naive CD4+ T cells from blood. The receptors derive from a human donor in good health.

This clonotype was detected many times. The V and J genes are TRBV4-1 and TRBJ2-1; D might be TRBD2 (6 bases). V was cut by 4 bases and J by 10 bases, with 14 bases left in between. This CDR3 is 13 amino acids long. In germline, CDR1 is MGHRA, CDR2 YSYEKL. CDR3 nucleotide sequence: TGCGCCAGCAGCCGAGAAACGGGGAGGGAGCAGTTCTTC. The encoded protein is CASSRETGREQFF.

V usage is TRBV20-1 and J usage is TRBJ1-1, with D tentatively TRBD1 (5 bases). The germline V and J ends were trimmed by 3 bases and 3 bases, with 17 bases remaining between them. Per germline, CDR1 DFQATT and CDR2 SNEGSKA (reference sequence). CDR3 length: 15 amino acids. The CDR3, as DNA: TGCAGTGCTAGTGATATCCGGGACTGGTACACTGAAGCTTTCTTT. Its protein is CSASDIRDWYTEAFF.

The J gene is TRBJ1-1, the V gene TRBV29-1, with a possible D match to TRBD1 (6 bases). This CDR3 has 11 residues. The V end lost 0 bases, the J end lost 13 bases, and 12 bases lay between the germline ends. CDR1 is SQVTM and CDR2 is ANQGSEA in the germline V gene. The CDR3 protein is CSVEEVRGIFF. CDR3 sequence (DNA): TGCAGCGTTGAAGAAGTTAGGGGGATTTTCTTT.

This clonotype was seen more than once but under ten times. V usage is TRBV19 and J usage is TRBJ1-5; the D gene is possibly TRBD1 (6 bases). Trimming left V 7 bases short and J 6 bases short, with 16 bases between. CDR3 length equals 14 residues. Per the germline V gene, CDR1 is LNHDA and CDR2 is SQIVND (reference sequence). The CDR3 sequence: CASKEGRGFQPQHF. In DNA form, the CDR3 reads TGTGCCAGTAAAGAGGGCAGGGGATTTCAGCCCCAGCATTTT.

The V and J genes are TRBV6-6 and TRBJ2-7; 7 nucleotides line up with TRBD2. The CDR3 is made up of 14 amino acids. The junction had 7 bases not matched to a gene; V was cut back by 7 bases and J by 1 base. Germline lookup yields CDR1 MNHNY and CDR2 SVGAGI (reference sequence). CDR3 residues: CASNPGGGSYEQYF. CDR3 coding DNA: TGTGCCAGCAACCCGGGAGGAGGGTCCTACGAGCAGTACTTC.

In this sample, this clonotype turned up a few times. CDR3 DNA: TGTGCCACCAGTGAGGGAGGACTAGCGGGGGGGATTAGCTCCTACAATGAGCAGTTCTTC. It specifies CATSEGGLAGGISSYNEQFF. The chain combines TRBV24-1 with TRBJ2-1; 15 bases agree with TRBD2. The V gene end was trimmed by 4 bases and the J gene end by 0 bases; junction bases not matched to a gene: 9. The germline CDR1 and CDR2 sequences are KGHDR and SFDVKD. The CDR3 runs to 20 residues.

The chain recombines TRBV7-2 with TRBJ1-1, with D possibly TRBD1 on 6 matching bases. Trimming removed 5 bases from V and 1 base from J, with 14 bases in between. CDR1 is SGHTA and CDR2 is FQGNSA in the germline V gene. This CDR3 comprises 15 residues. The CDR3 protein is CASSPGGQTNTEAFF. CDR3 DNA sequence: TGTGCCAGCAGCCCAGGAGGACAGACGAACACTGAAGCTTTCTTT.

The V and J genes are TRBV7-9 and TRBJ2-3; 11 bases are shared with TRBD2. The CDR3 sequence is 15 residues long. J was trimmed by 4 bases and V by 5 bases; bases with no gene match: 5. Germline values: CDR1 SEHNR, CDR2 FQNEAQ (reference sequence). CDR3 nucleotides: TGTGCCAGCAGCCTGACTAGCGGGAAATCAGATACGCAGTATTTT. It encodes CASSLTSGKSDTQYF.

The chain recombines TRBV9 with TRBJ2-1; 7 bases are a match to TRBD1. V lost 4 bases, J lost 0 bases, and 16 bases stayed unmatched. The CDR3 consists of 19 residues. The V gene's germline CDR1 is SGDLS and CDR2 YYNGEE. Here the CDR3 DNA reads TGTGCCAGCAGCCACCGTATCGGACAGGAAAAGAGCTCCTACAATGAGCAGTTCTTC. It encodes CASSHRIGQEKSSYNEQFF.

The chain's CDR3 is CASSLGRTYQETQYF. The CDR3 DNA reads as TGTGCCAGCAGCTTAGGGAGGACCTATCAAGAGACCCAGTACTTC. The gene calls are TRBV7-6 and TRBJ2-5; the D gene is possibly TRBD2 (5 bases). Germline V gene data show CDR1 as SGHVS and CDR2 as FNYEAQ. This CDR3 is 15 amino acids long. Trimming pared 1 base from V and 2 bases from J, leaving 11 bases between.

The V and J genes are TRBV28 and TRBJ2-4; TRBD2 matches 9 bases. Germline V CDR1 and CDR2: MDHEN, SYDVKM. Losses at the gene ends were 3 bases for V and 2 bases for J; bases not matched to a gene: 5. The CDR3 spans 16 residues. The CDR3 nucleotides read TGTGCCAGCAGTTTTCTAGCGGGGTGGTCCAAAAACATTCAGTACTTC. Translation: CASSFLAGWSKNIQYF.

There are many counts of this clonotype. The genes are TRBV12-3 or TRBV12-4 and TRBJ1-5; the D gene is possibly TRBD1 (6 bases). The CDR3 has 13 residues. Deletions cut 4 bases from V and 5 bases from J, with 9 bases between. The CDR3 DNA reads TGTGCCAGCAGTTGGAGGGGGGATCAGCCCCAGCATTTT. This gives the protein CASSWRGDQPQHF.

The chain recombines TRBV19 with TRBJ1-1; no clear D. Germline CDR1 is LNHDA and CDR2 is SQIVND (reference sequence). Trimming took 8 bases from V and 11 from J, leaving 6 bases between them. CDR3 length equals 8 residues. The CDR3 reads CASQQAFF. CDR3 DNA sequence: TGTGCCAGTCAACAGGCTTTCTTT.

This clonotype has ten or more counts. This chain links TRBV20-1 with TRBJ2-3; TRBD1 is a possible D gene (7 bases). The CDR3 length is 14 residues. The germline gives CDR1 DFQATT, CDR2 SNEGSKA (reference sequence). The V end was cut by 6 bases, the J end by 5 bases, with 18 bases between. CDR3 region: CSALSGGRRDTQYF. CDR3 DNA: TGCAGTGCCCTTTCAGGGGGGAGAAGAGATACGCAGTATTTT.

This clonotype was found a few times. The V and J genes are TRBV28 and TRBJ2-4; D unclear. Trimming removed 2 bases from V and 5 bases from J, with 10 bases in between. Germline CDR1 MDHEN, CDR2 SYDVKM. The CDR3 runs 14 residues. As DNA, the CDR3 is TGTGCCAGCAGTTTACCGGGCCCCGAAAACATTCAGTACTTC. Protein product: CASSLPGPENIQYF.

The gene calls are TRBV2 and TRBJ1-1, with 9 bases matching TRBD1. The CDR3 is 14 residues long. The V gene's germline CDR1 is SNHLY and CDR2 FYNNEI. The V segment lost 6 bases and the J segment 1 base; nucleotides outside the gene matches: 3. The chain's CDR3 is CASRDRGANTEAFF. The CDR3 DNA reads TGTGCCAGCAGGGACAGGGGTGCGAACACTGAAGCTTTCTTT.

This clonotype has ten or more counts. J is TRBJ2-2 and V is TRBV7-6; 12 bases map to TRBD1. Germline assignment: CDR1 SGHVS and CDR2 FNYEAQ. The J segment lost 4 bases and the V segment lost 6 bases, leaving 3 bases of the junction unmatched. The CDR3 is 15 residues long. CDR3 DNA sequence: TGTGCCAGCAGTCCGGGACAGGGGGCCACCGGGGAGCTGTTTTTT. Translated: CASSPGQGATGELFF.

Only a few counts were recorded for this clonotype. The V call is TRBV3-1, the J call TRBJ2-1; no reliable D call. V dropped 1 base and J dropped 2 bases, with 3 bases sitting between them. The CDR3 runs to 13 residues. Germline V gene lookup returns CDR1 LGHDT and CDR2 YNNKEL (reference sequence). CDR3 DNA: TGTGCCAGCAGCCAAGGTGCCTACAATGAGCAGTTCTTC. Its translation: CASSQGAYNEQFF.